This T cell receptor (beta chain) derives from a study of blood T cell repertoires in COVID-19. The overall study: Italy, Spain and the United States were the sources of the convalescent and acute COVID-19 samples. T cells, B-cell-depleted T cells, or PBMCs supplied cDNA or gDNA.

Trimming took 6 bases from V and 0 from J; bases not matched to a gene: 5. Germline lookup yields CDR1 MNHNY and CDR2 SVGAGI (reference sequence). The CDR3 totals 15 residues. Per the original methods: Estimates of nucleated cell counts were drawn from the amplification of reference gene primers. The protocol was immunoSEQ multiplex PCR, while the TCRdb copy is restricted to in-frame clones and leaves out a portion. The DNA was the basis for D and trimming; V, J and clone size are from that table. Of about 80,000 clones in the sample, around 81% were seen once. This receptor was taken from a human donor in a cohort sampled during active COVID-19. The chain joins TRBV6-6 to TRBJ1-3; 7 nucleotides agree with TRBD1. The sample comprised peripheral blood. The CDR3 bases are TGTGCCAGCAGCTGGGGACAGCTCTCTGGAAACACCATATATTTT. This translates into CASSWGQLSGNTIYF.